These 20 T cell receptor beta chains were all obtained from the same sample, sequenced in a study of vaccination effects on CD4 cells after COVID-19. Sequencing was performed with immunoSEQ multiplex PCR; in TCRdb, only in-frame clones are kept and a portion is missing. The sample records just under 60,000 clones, around four fifths being singletons. Antigen-specific CD4+ T cell clonotypes were called by their expansion after viral peptide-pool culture in ViraFEST. The culture ran for approximately 10 days, and then CD4+ T cells were isolated. Each person got two doses of an mRNA SARS-CoV-2 vaccine, BNT162b2 or mRNA-1273. Antigens for these TCRs are unknown. The sequencing used CD4+ T cells from PBMCs cultured with HCoV-OC43 spike peptides, collected after COVID-19 vaccination. Regarding subset: HCoV-OC43 spike overlapping peptide pool stimulation. The origin of the receptors is a human donor who received a COVID-19 vaccine.

The V call is TRBV19, the J call TRBJ1-2; 8 bases map to TRBD1. The CDR3 runs 14 residues. Germline assignment: CDR1 LNHDA and CDR2 SQIVND (reference sequence). J was trimmed by 4 bases and V by 8 bases; bases with no gene match: 9. The CDR3 DNA reads TGTGCCAGTGCCCTTGGACAGGGAACCTATGGCTACACCTTC. It yields the protein CASALGQGTYGYTF.

This clone has a handful of counts. The chain combines TRBV5-1 with TRBJ1-1, with 7 bases fitting TRBD1. This CDR3 is 14 amino acids long. Germline values: CDR1 SGHRS, CDR2 YFSETQ. V shed 3 bases, J shed 4 bases, and the junction held 6 bases outside the gene matches. CDR3 sequence reads: CASSWTTGFTEAFF. The DNA of the CDR3 is TGCGCCAGCAGCTGGACGACAGGGTTCACTGAAGCTTTCTTT. The full variable domain, completed using reference TRBV5-1 and TRBJ1-1, is KAGVTQTPRYLIKTRGQQVTLSCSPISGHRSVSWYQQTPGQGLQFLFEYFSETQRNKGNFPGRFSGRQFSNSRSEMNVSTLELGDSALYLCASSWTTGFTEAFFGQGTRLTVV.

CDR3 residues: CASSPVGGANTGELFF. The CDR3 region has the DNA TGTGCCAGCTCACCAGTGGGGGGCGCGAACACCGGGGAGCTGTTTTTT. The chain employs TRBV18 and TRBJ2-2, with D perhaps matching TRBD1 or TRBD2 (6 bases each). Trimming shortened V by 2 bases and J by 0 bases, and 10 bases separated the two germline ends. This CDR3 has 16 amino acids. Germline assignment: CDR1 KGHSH and CDR2 LQKENI.

The chain carries TRBV24-1 and TRBJ2-5; TRBD1 might be the D (6 bases). V lost 10 bases and J 3 bases, leaving 14 bases between the germline ends. In germline, CDR1 is KGHDR, CDR2 SFDVKD. The CDR3 spans 13 residues. The CDR3 sequence is CATADGGEETQYF. The CDR3, as DNA: TGTGCCACGGCAGATGGGGGCGAAGAGACCCAGTACTTC.

V usage is TRBV19 and J usage is TRBJ1-3, with 7 bases that match TRBD1. V was clipped by 6 bases and J by 0 bases; unmatched bases: 2. CDR3 length: 14 amino acids. CDR1 is LNHDA and CDR2 is SQIVND in the germline V gene (reference sequence). Here the CDR3 reads CASSGTVSGNTIYF. The CDR3 DNA follows: TGTGCCAGTAGCGGGACAGTCTCTGGAAACACCATATATTTT.

The chain carries TRBV11-2 and TRBJ2-7, with D maybe TRBD2 (6 bases). Germline CDR1 SGHAT, CDR2 FQNNGV. V was trimmed by 6 bases and J by 2 bases, leaving 11 bases between them. CDR3 length: 13 amino acids. Here the CDR3 reads CASSGGFTYEQYV. CDR3 coding DNA: TGTGCCAGCAGTGGGGGGTTCACCTACGAGCAGTACGTC.

This chain joins TRBV2 and TRBJ2-2; D is possibly TRBD2 (6 bases). The length of the CDR3 is 16 residues. Per germline, CDR1 SNHLY and CDR2 FYNNEI. Between the trimmed V and J ends, which lost 8 bases and 0 bases, there was a span of 16 bases. The CDR3 spells CASAVIGGANTGELFF. CDR3 coding DNA: TGTGCCAGCGCCGTCATCGGGGGAGCGAACACCGGGGAGCTGTTTTTT.

The chain couples TRBV7-2 to TRBJ2-3; 12 bases are shared with TRBD2. Trimming cost V 5 bases and J 4 bases; bases outside gene matches: 7. The CDR3 contains 16 residues. Germline CDR1 SGHTA, CDR2 FQGNSA. This chain's CDR3 is CASSARLAGASDTQYF. The CDR3 nucleotides read TGTGCCAGCAGCGCCAGACTAGCGGGGGCCTCAGATACGCAGTATTTT. The variable domain in full, completed from reference TRBV7-2 and TRBJ2-3, reads GAGVSQSPSNKVTEKGKDVELRCDPISGHTALYWYRQSLGQGLEFLIYFQGNSAPDKSGLPSDRFSAERTGGSVSTLTIQRTQQEDSAVYLCASSARLAGASDTQYFGPGTRLTVL.

This sequence joins TRBV5-5 and TRBJ2-7, with 10 bases identical to TRBD1. This CDR3 has 14 residues. Germline assignment: CDR1 SGHKS and CDR2 YYEKEE (reference sequence). V dropped 4 bases and J dropped 3; count of bases not matched to a gene: 4. The DNA for the CDR3 is TGTGCCAGCAGCGCGGGACAGGGGTTCTACGAGCAGTACGTC. This encodes CASSAGQGFYEQYV.

The genes are TRBV6-6 and TRBJ1-6, with D possibly matching TRBD1 (5 bases). From germline, CDR1 is MNHNY and CDR2 SVGAGI (reference sequence). This CDR3 contains 15 residues. V was cut by 5 bases and J by 7 bases, with 15 bases left in between. The CDR3 reads CASSPTGPQNSPLHF. The CDR3 DNA follows: TGTGCCAGCAGTCCGACGGGACCCCAGAATTCACCCCTCCACTTT.

CDR3: CASSLDPGWTGELFF. CDR3 sequence (DNA): TGTGCCAGCAGCTTAGATCCGGGATGGACCGGGGAGCTGTTTTTT. The chain couples TRBV11-1 to TRBJ2-2; D may be TRBD2 (5 bases). Germline lookup yields CDR1 SGHAT and CDR2 FQDESV (reference sequence). The CDR3 runs to 15 residues. Trimming pared 1 base from V and 5 bases from J, leaving 11 bases between.

This clone was seen once. This sequence joins TRBV20-1 and TRBJ2-1; D is unresolved. V was shortened by 2 bases and J by 11 bases, with 7 bases between the two germline ends. The length of the CDR3 is 10 residues. Germline CDR1 and CDR2: DFQATT and SNEGSKA (reference sequence). The CDR3 DNA sequence: TGCAGTGCTAGACTAGGTCAGCAGTTCTTC. This encodes CSARLGQQFF.

This chain connects TRBV24-1 to TRBJ2-2; 7 nucleotides match TRBD1. Germline-derived CDR1 and CDR2 are KGHDR and SFDVKD. With 5 bases clipped from V and 0 bases from J, the junction kept 5 bases outside the gene matches. This CDR3 spans 16 amino acids. DNA for the CDR3: TGTGCCACCAGTGCCTACAGGGGAACGAACACCGGGGAGCTGTTTTTT. It encodes CATSAYRGTNTGELFF.

The chain is built from TRBV24-1 and TRBJ2-5, with 9 bases matching TRBD2. The CDR3 is 16 amino acids. V lost 4 bases and J lost 1; bases outside the gene matches: 6. CDR1 is KGHDR, CDR2 SFDVKD, per germline. CDR3 sequence (DNA): TGTGCCACCAGTGAAAACGGACTAGCGTCCCAAGAGACCCAGTACTTC. Translating gives CATSENGLASQETQYF.

This chain connects TRBV28 to TRBJ1-1; D gene unclear. V lost 7 bases and J lost 0, with 9 bases in between. CDR3 size: 13 residues. Looked up from germline, CDR1 is MDHEN and CDR2 is SYDVKM. The CDR3 bases are TGTGCCAGCACCCCTCCTTTGAACACTGAAGCTTTCTTT. Protein sequence: CASTPPLNTEAFF.

The J gene is TRBJ1-1, the V gene TRBV9; tentatively, D is TRBD1 (6 bases). V was cut by 2 bases and J by 6 bases, with 11 bases left in between. In germline, CDR1 is SGDLS, CDR2 YYNGEE. The CDR3 contains 13 residues. CDR3 in amino acids: CASSVRTGSEAFF. CDR3 in DNA: TGTGCCAGCAGCGTTCGTACAGGGTCTGAAGCTTTCTTT.

The genes are TRBV21-1 and TRBJ1-1; the DNA was not compared with TRBD1, the D call given in the table. TRBV21-1 is given as a pseudogene. The CDR3 sequence is 16 residues long. As DNA, the CDR3 is TGTGCCAGCAGCAAAGGGGGTGGGGACAGGGAGACTGAAGCTTTCTTT. This sequence encodes CASSKGGGDRETEAFF.

The chain combines TRBV10-1 with TRBJ1-1; perhaps TRBD1 as D (5 bases). Looked up from germline, CDR1 is WNHNN and CDR2 is SYGVQD (reference sequence). This CDR3 contains 14 residues. V lost 3 bases to trimming and J lost 5 bases, with 13 bases between them. DNA for the CDR3: TGCGCCAGCAGTGAAAGGGGTGGTGGGACTGAAGCTTTCTTT. Protein sequence: CASSERGGGTEAFF.

The chain combines TRBV5-1 with TRBJ1-2; D possibly corresponds to TRBD1 (5 bases). Trimming pared 3 bases from V and 2 bases from J, leaving 14 bases between. This CDR3 spans 15 amino acids. The germline V gene encodes CDR1 SGHRS and CDR2 YFSETQ. CDR3 region: CASSSSGGGNYGYTF. CDR3 DNA sequence: TGCGCCAGCAGCTCGAGCGGGGGAGGGAACTATGGCTACACCTTC. The full variable domain, its missing parts supplied by reference TRBV5-1 and TRBJ1-2, is KAGVTQTPRYLIKTRGQQVTLSCSPISGHRSVSWYQQTPGQGLQFLFEYFSETQRNKGNFPGRFSGRQFSNSRSEMNVSTLELGDSALYLCASSSSGGGNYGYTFGSGTRLTVV.

The rearrangement links TRBV10-3 to TRBJ1-2, with 9 bases matching TRBD1. J was trimmed by 1 base and V by 11 bases; bases with no gene match: 8. Looked up from germline, CDR1 is ENHRY and CDR2 is SYGVKD. The CDR3 sequence is 14 residues long. CDR3 protein: CAVSWDRVNYGYTF. The DNA for the CDR3 is TGTGCCGTTTCGTGGGACAGGGTTAACTATGGCTACACCTTC.